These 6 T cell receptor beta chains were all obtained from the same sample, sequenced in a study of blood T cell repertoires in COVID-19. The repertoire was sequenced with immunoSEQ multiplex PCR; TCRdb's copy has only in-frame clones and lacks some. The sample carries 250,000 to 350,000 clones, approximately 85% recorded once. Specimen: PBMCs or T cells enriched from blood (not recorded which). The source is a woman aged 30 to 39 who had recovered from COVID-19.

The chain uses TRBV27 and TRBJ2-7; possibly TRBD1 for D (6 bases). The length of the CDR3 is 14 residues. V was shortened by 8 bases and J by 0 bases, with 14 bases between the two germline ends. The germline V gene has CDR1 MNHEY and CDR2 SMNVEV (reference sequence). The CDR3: CASRTVKSSYEQYF. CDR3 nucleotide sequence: TGTGCCAGCCGGACAGTTAAGAGCTCCTACGAGCAGTACTTC.

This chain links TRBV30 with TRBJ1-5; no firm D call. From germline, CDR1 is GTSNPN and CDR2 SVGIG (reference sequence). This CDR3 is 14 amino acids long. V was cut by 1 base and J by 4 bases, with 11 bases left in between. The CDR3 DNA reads TGTGCCTGGAGTGCGGCACAGTTGAATCAGCCCCAGCATTTT. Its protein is CAWSAAQLNQPQHF.

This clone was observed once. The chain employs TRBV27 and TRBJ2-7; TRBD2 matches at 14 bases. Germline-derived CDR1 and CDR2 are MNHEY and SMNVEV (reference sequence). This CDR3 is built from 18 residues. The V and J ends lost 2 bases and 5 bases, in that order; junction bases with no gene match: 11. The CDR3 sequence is CASSLTPGLAGVAHEQYF. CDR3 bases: TGTGCCAGCAGTTTAACGCCGGGACTAGCGGGAGTTGCCCACGAGCAGTACTTC.

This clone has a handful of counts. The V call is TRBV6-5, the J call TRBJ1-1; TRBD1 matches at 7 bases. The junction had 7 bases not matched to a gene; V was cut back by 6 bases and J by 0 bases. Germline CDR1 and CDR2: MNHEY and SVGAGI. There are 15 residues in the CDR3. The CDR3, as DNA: TGTGCCAGCAGCCAATCCGGGACAGTGAACACTGAAGCTTTCTTT. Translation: CASSQSGTVNTEAFF.

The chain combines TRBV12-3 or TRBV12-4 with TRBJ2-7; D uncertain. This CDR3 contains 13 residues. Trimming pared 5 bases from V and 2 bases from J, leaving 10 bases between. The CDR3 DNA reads TGTGCCAGCAGTCTTGACATCACCTACGAGCAGTACTTC. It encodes CASSLDITYEQYF.

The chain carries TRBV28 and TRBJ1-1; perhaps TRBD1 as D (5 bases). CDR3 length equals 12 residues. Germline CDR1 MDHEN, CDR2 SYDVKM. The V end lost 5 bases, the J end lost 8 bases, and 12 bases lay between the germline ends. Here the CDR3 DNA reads TGTGCCAGCAGTCCAACAGGAGCCGAAGCTTTCTTT. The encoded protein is CASSPTGAEAFF.